These 8 T cell receptor beta chains originate from one sample sequenced in a study of neurological immune-mediated disorders. The time point was: longitudinal time-point 1 (baseline). TCRdb reprocessed the 5' RACE reads via MiXCR and lists one record per CDR3 protein. The table records 71,000 or so distinct CDR3 sequences, roughly an eighth of them present only once. Sequencing was done on a sample of PBMCs. Receptors were obtained from a female donor with HTLV-1-associated myelopathy (HAM/TSP).

This clonotype was picked up a small number of times. The V and J genes are TRBV6-1 and TRBJ2-7, with D maybe TRBD1 (6 bases). V lost 6 bases, J lost 2 bases, and 11 bases lay in between. The CDR3 has 13 residues. Germline CDR1 reads MNHNS; CDR2 reads SASEGT. The CDR3 nucleotides read TGTGCCAGCAGGAGCCAGGGGCCCTACGAGCAGTACTTC. This encodes CASRSQGPYEQYF.

This clonotype was found many times. The chain is built from TRBV5-1 and TRBJ1-6; TRBD1 aligns across 7 bases. V lost 4 bases and J lost 6; bases outside the gene matches: 4. The CDR3 sequence is 14 residues long. The germline V gene has CDR1 SGHRS and CDR2 YFSETQ. CDR3 loop: CASSEGQSNSPLHF. In DNA, the CDR3 is TGCGCCAGCAGCGAGGGACAGTCTAATTCACCCCTCCACTTT.

This clonotype was observed at least ten times. The J gene is TRBJ2-7, the V gene TRBV9; either TRBD1 or TRBD2 may supply D (5 bases each). Germline CDR1 SGDLS, CDR2 YYNGEE. This CDR3 has 15 residues. V was trimmed by 2 bases and J by 0 bases, leaving 12 bases between them. CDR3: CASSVGPGPSYEQYF. The CDR3 nucleotides are TGTGCCAGCAGCGTCGGTCCGGGGCCCTCCTACGAGCAGTACTTC.

This clonotype was recorded at least ten times. The V gene is TRBV5-1, the J gene TRBJ2-2, with D uncertain. The CDR3 sequence is 15 residues long. Trimming took 0 bases from V and 3 from J, leaving 9 bases between them. Germline-derived CDR1 and CDR2 are SGHRS and YFSETQ. The CDR3 DNA sequence: TGCGCCAGCAGCTTGGACCCAACTCACACCGGGGAGCTGTTTTTT. The encoded protein is CASSLDPTHTGELFF.

This clonotype was seen many times. J is TRBJ1-1 and V is TRBV11-2, with D perhaps TRBD1 (6 bases). Per germline, CDR1 SGHAT and CDR2 FQNNGV. This CDR3 has 15 residues. V lost 1 base and J 0 bases, leaving 9 bases between the germline ends. The CDR3 spells CASSLVGQLNTEAFF. The CDR3, as DNA: TGTGCCAGCAGCTTAGTGGGACAATTGAACACTGAAGCTTTCTTT. Full variable domain (remainder filled in from reference TRBV11-2 and TRBJ1-1): EAGVAQSPRYKIIEKRQSVAFWCNPISGHATLYWYQQILGQGPKLLIQFQNNGVVDDSQLPKDRFSAERLKGVDSTLKIQPAKLEDSAVYLCASSLVGQLNTEAFFGQGTRLTVV.

This clonotype appeared many times. The V and J genes are TRBV2 and TRBJ2-3, with D perhaps matching TRBD2 (6 bases). Trimming removed 4 bases from V and 5 bases from J, with 13 bases in between. CDR1 and CDR2 from the germline V gene are SNHLY and FYNNEI. CDR3 size: 14 residues. CDR3 residues: CASSVVEGGDTQYF. The DNA for the CDR3 is TGTGCCAGCAGTGTGGTGGAGGGTGGAGATACGCAGTATTTT.

Many counts were recorded for this clonotype. One junction end does not reproduce the germline sequence, and a read error may be involved. This chain uses TRBV6-4 with TRBJ1-2; D not resolved. This CDR3 spans 10 amino acids. Per the germline V gene, CDR1 is MRHNA and CDR2 is SNTAGT. The CDR3 region is CAGRGEGYTF. The DNA of the CDR3 is TGTGCCGGCAGAGGCGAAGGCTACACCTTC.

Many counts were recorded for this clonotype. The chain uses TRBV12-3 or TRBV12-4 and TRBJ1-5; TRBD1 might be the D (5 bases). V lost 2 bases and J 7 bases, leaving 12 bases between the germline ends. The CDR3 totals 14 residues. CDR3 coding DNA: TGTGCCAGCAGTTTAATGGGGGGAGGGCAGCCCCAGCATTTT. Encoded protein: CASSLMGGGQPQHF.